Following are 29 T cell receptor beta chains from one sample sequenced in a study of CD8+CD57+ T cells in acquired aplastic anemia. Investigators profiled TCR beta VDJ and CDR3 from genomic DNA template. TCRdb used MiXCR to reprocess the reads, holding one entry per CDR3 protein. The table lists a few hundred thousand distinct CDR3 sequences, approximately 51% of them singletons, with 15% to 20% in the top ten. The authors sequenced patients whose flow cytometry had shown CD8+CD57+ cell expansion. Sequencing was done on a sample of sorted CD4+, CD8+, or CD8+CD57+ T cells (not recorded which) from PBMCs. These receptors were obtained from a human donor with aplastic anemia.

This clonotype appeared once. The chain is built from TRBV19 and TRBJ1-4, with D perhaps TRBD1 (5 bases). Trimming left V 6 bases short and J 6 bases short, with 26 bases between. This CDR3 contains 18 residues. The germline gives CDR1 LNHDA, CDR2 SQIVND (reference sequence). Here the CDR3 reads CASSRDHSSAFKDEKLFF. CDR3 nucleotides: TGTGCCAGTAGCCGGGACCACAGTAGTGCTTTTAAGGATGAAAAACTGTTTTTT.

The rearrangement uses TRBV7-9 and TRBJ2-3; D uncertain. From germline, CDR1 is SEHNR and CDR2 FQNEAQ (reference sequence). Trimming took off 5 bases at V and 6 bases at J, with 15 bases between the two ends. CDR3 length: 14 amino acids. The CDR3 loop is CASSQGLLGDTQYF. DNA of the CDR3: TGTGCCAGCAGCCAAGGCCTATTGGGCGATACGCAGTATTTT.

In its sample, this clonotype was seen many times. The chain recombines TRBV6-1 with TRBJ1-4; no clear D. V lost 8 bases and J 0 bases, leaving 13 bases between the germline ends. CDR1 and CDR2 (germline): MNHNS, SASEGT. CDR3 length equals 15 residues. The CDR3 loop reads CASGRVSATNEKLFF. The DNA for the CDR3 is TGTGCCAGCGGGAGGGTTTCTGCAACTAATGAAAAACTGTTTTTT.

The rearrangement uses TRBV2 and TRBJ2-1; TRBD2 agrees at 10 bases. Germline loops: CDR1 SNHLY, CDR2 FYNNEI. V lost 6 bases to trimming and J lost 7 bases; unmatched junction nucleotides: 9. The CDR3 runs 15 residues. In nucleotides, the CDR3 is TGTGCCAGCAGGAGGGGGACTAGCGCCTCTAATGAGCAGTTCTTC. Protein product: CASRRGTSASNEQFF.

This clonotype was counted many times. V and J are TRBV20-1 and TRBJ1-1, with D maybe TRBD1 (6 bases). This CDR3 region has 14 residues. With 0 bases removed from V and 2 bases from J, the gap between germline ends came to 10 bases. Germline CDR1 reads DFQATT; CDR2 reads SNEGSKA (reference sequence). The CDR3 loop reads CSARESTGNTEAFF. CDR3 sequence (DNA): TGCAGTGCTAGAGAATCGACAGGTAACACTGAAGCTTTCTTT.

The chain has TRBV5-4 and TRBJ2-7; D is perhaps TRBD1 (6 bases). The V gene's germline CDR1 is SGHNT and CDR2 YYREEE (reference sequence). V was pared by 1 base and J by 4 bases, with 15 bases between. The CDR3 sequence is 15 residues long. CDR3 sequence reads: CASSLFRTAIYEQYF. The CDR3 nucleotides are TGTGCCAGCAGCTTGTTTCGGACAGCCATATACGAGCAGTACTTC. Filled out from reference TRBV5-4 and TRBJ2-7, the complete variable domain reads ETGVTQSPTHLIKTRGQQVTLRCSSQSGHNTVSWYQQALGQGPQFIFQYYREEENGRGNFPPRFSGLQFPNYSSELNVNALELDDSALYLCASSLFRTAIYEQYFGPGTRLTVT.

J is TRBJ2-1 and V is TRBV10-3, with 8 bases matching TRBD1. Germline-derived CDR1 and CDR2 are ENHRY and SYGVKD. The CDR3 runs to 13 residues. Trimming removed 6 bases from V and 8 bases from J; junction bases left unmatched: 6. This CDR3 is CAIRRTGRDEQFF. For the CDR3, the DNA is TGTGCCATCAGACGGACAGGGCGCGATGAGCAGTTCTTC.

V gene TRBV5-5 combines with J gene TRBJ1-2; perhaps TRBD1 as D (5 bases). The CDR3 has 14 amino acids. Trimming left V 2 bases short and J 8 bases short, with 16 bases between. Germline lookup yields CDR1 SGHKS and CDR2 YYEKEE (reference sequence). The CDR3 here is CASSLRGLEAGYTF. DNA of the CDR3: TGTGCCAGCAGCTTAAGGGGCCTAGAAGCGGGCTACACCTTC.

J is TRBJ1-3 and V is TRBV9; perhaps TRBD1 as D (6 bases). Germline loops: CDR1 SGDLS, CDR2 YYNGEE. V was trimmed by 0 bases and J by 3 bases, leaving 16 bases between them. CDR3 length: 17 amino acids. Here the CDR3 DNA reads TGTGCCAGCAGCGTAGACCCAGGGGCAGGCAGTGGAAACACCATATATTTT. This gives the protein CASSVDPGAGSGNTIYF.

This clonotype was recorded many times. The CDR3 is CANNGGDGNTIYF. The DNA for the CDR3 is TGTGCTAACAACGGGGGGGACGGAAACACCATATATTTT. The V call is TRBV12-3 or TRBV12-4, the J call TRBJ1-3, with D possibly being TRBD1 (5 bases). This CDR3 is built from 13 residues.

This chain uses TRBV24-1 with TRBJ1-2; 9 bases are shared with TRBD1. The V segment lost 3 bases and the J segment 8 bases; nucleotides outside the gene matches: 0. Germline CDR1 KGHDR, CDR2 SFDVKD. The CDR3 covers 12 residues. As DNA, the CDR3 is TGTGCCACCAGTGATGGGACAGGGGGCTACACCTTC. Translating gives CATSDGTGGYTF.

This clonotype was detected only a few times. The chain has TRBV3-1 and TRBJ2-5, with a tentative D call TRBD2 (6 bases). This CDR3 has 17 residues. The germline V and J ends were trimmed by 0 bases and 3 bases, with 17 bases remaining between them. From germline, CDR1 is LGHDT and CDR2 YNNKEL (reference sequence). CDR3 DNA sequence: TGTGCCAGCAGCCAAGATCTGCTGAAAACGGGGGAAGAGACCCAGTACTTC. It codes for CASSQDLLKTGEETQYF.

This chain joins TRBV20-1 and TRBJ2-3; D remains ambiguous. The CDR3 sequence is 15 residues long. Trimming cost V 3 bases and J 5 bases, with 18 bases left between them. Germline V gives CDR1 DFQATT, CDR2 SNEGSKA (reference sequence). The DNA for the CDR3 is TGCAGTGCTAGTTCGTCCCAGATAGTGGGAGATACGCAGTATTTT. Its protein product is CSASSSQIVGDTQYF.

The J gene is TRBJ1-4, the V gene TRBV25-1; D unclear. Between the trimmed V and J ends, which lost 4 bases and 7 bases, there was a span of 7 bases. The CDR3 sequence is 12 residues long. The germline V gene has CDR1 MGHDK and CDR2 SYGVNS. In DNA form, the CDR3 reads TGTGCCAGCAGTGTTTTCGGTGAAAAACTGTTTTTT. It translates to CASSVFGEKLFF.

The chain carries TRBV20-1 and TRBJ2-4, with TRBD1 matching over 7 bases. Germline V gene sequence: CDR1 DFQATT, CDR2 SNEGSKA (reference sequence). J gave up 6 bases and V 3 bases, and 8 bases lay outside the gene matches. The CDR3 is 14 amino acids. CDR3 residues: CSARNRRTGNIQYF. Here the CDR3 DNA reads TGCAGTGCTAGGAATCGCAGGACAGGAAACATTCAGTACTTC.

In this sample, this clonotype turned up many times. CDR3 loop: CASSLAWDQPQHF. The CDR3 DNA follows: TGCGCCAGCAGCTTGGCCTGGGATCAGCCCCAGCATTTT. The chain couples TRBV5-1 to TRBJ1-5; D is unresolved. Trimming removed 0 bases from V and 5 bases from J, with 6 bases in between. Germline V gene sequence: CDR1 SGHRS, CDR2 YFSETQ. The CDR3 is 13 residues long.

This chain connects TRBV7-2 to TRBJ2-5; D might be TRBD2 (5 bases). Germline-derived CDR1 and CDR2 are SGHTA and FQGNSA. The CDR3 has 15 amino acids. Trimming removed 3 bases at V and 5 bases at J, with 16 bases between. Here the CDR3 DNA reads TGTGCCAGCAGCTTGTTCGAGGGAGCAGTCGAGACCCAGTACTTC. Its protein product is CASSLFEGAVETQYF. Full variable domain (rest looked up from reference TRBV7-2 and TRBJ2-5): GAGVSQSPSNKVTEKGKDVELRCDPISGHTALYWYRQSLGQGLEFLIYFQGNSAPDKSGLPSDRFSAERTGGSVSTLTIQRTQQEDSAVYLCASSLFEGAVETQYFGPGTRLLVL.

Notes on this clonotype: A read error may be the cause here, since a much bigger clone is one base away. The chain recombines TRBV9 with TRBJ1-2; no clear D gene. Trimming shortened V by 4 bases and J by 12 bases, and 10 bases separated the two germline ends. The CDR3 has 10 amino acids. Per the germline V gene, CDR1 is SGDLS and CDR2 is YYNGEE. The CDR3 is CASSTRGDTF. The CDR3 coding sequence is TGTGCCAGCAGCACCCGTGGTGACACCTTC. Using reference TRBV9 and TRBJ1-2 for the parts outside the CDR3, the full variable domain is DSGVTQTPKHLITATGQRVTLRCSPRSGDLSVYWYQQSLDQGLQFLIQYYNGEERAKGNILERFSAQQFPDLHSELNLSSLELGDSALYFCASSTRGDTFGSGTRLTVV.

This clonotype was detected ten times or more. The chain joins TRBV11-2 to TRBJ1-1; D is undetermined. Germline CDR1 and CDR2: SGHAT and FQNNGV. The CDR3 runs to 11 residues. V lost 8 bases and J lost 6, with 10 bases in between. The CDR3: CASAQKAEAFF. CDR3 coding DNA: TGTGCCAGCGCCCAAAAAGCTGAAGCTTTCTTT.

This clonotype has a count of ten or more. The rearrangement links TRBV12-3 or TRBV12-4 to TRBJ1-1; D not resolved. The CDR3 length is 13 residues. V was clipped by 2 bases and J by 10 bases, with 14 bases between them. The CDR3 nucleotides are TGTGCCAGCAGTTTACCGAACTTGGTGGGAGCTTTCTTT. This translates into CASSLPNLVGAFF.

Here the CDR3 DNA reads TGTGCCAGCACCACGGACAGGGTATACGAGCAGTACTTC. Translation gives CASTTDRVYEQYF. The chain combines TRBV2 with TRBJ2-7; 8 bases are a match to TRBD1. The CDR3 has 13 amino acids. V shed 7 bases and J 4 bases; nucleotides not matched to a gene: 6. CDR1 and CDR2 (germline): SNHLY, FYNNEI.

This clonotype was counted ten times or more. The V call is TRBV7-8, the J call TRBJ1-4; D not resolved. Germline CDR1 and CDR2: SGHVS and FQNEAQ. This CDR3 comprises 14 residues. Trimming cost V 1 base and J 7 bases, with 10 bases left between them. The CDR3: CASSLGGLGEKLFF. The DNA for the CDR3 is TGTGCCAGCAGCTTAGGCGGATTAGGTGAAAAACTGTTTTTT.

The chain links TRBV7-2 to TRBJ2-7, with a tentative D call TRBD1 (6 bases). Between the trimmed V and J ends, which lost 4 bases and 2 bases, there was a span of 15 bases. The CDR3 spans 15 residues. Per the germline V gene, CDR1 is SGHTA and CDR2 is FQGNSA. Written as DNA, the CDR3 is TGTGCCAGCAGCTCCCCGGGACAAGTGGCCTACGAGCAGTACTTC. Protein: CASSSPGQVAYEQYF. The entire variable domain, with the rest obtained from reference TRBV7-2 and TRBJ2-7, is as follows: GAGVSQSPSNKVTEKGKDVELRCDPISGHTALYWYRQSLGQGLEFLIYFQGNSAPDKSGLPSDRFSAERTGGSVSTLTIQRTQQEDSAVYLCASSSPGQVAYEQYFGPGTRLTVT.

Concerning this clonotype: A much larger clonotype is one base distant, so this may be a read error. The V gene is TRBV5-6, the J gene TRBJ2-7, with D possibly being TRBD1 or TRBD2 (5 bases each). V was trimmed by 6 bases and J by 3 bases, leaving 13 bases between them. The CDR3 runs 13 residues. Germline V CDR1 and CDR2: SGHDT, YYEEEE. The CDR3 sequence: CASKRGDRYEQYF. CDR3 in DNA: TGTGCCAGCAAGAGAGGGGATCGCTACGAGCAGTACTTC. Looking up the rest from reference TRBV5-6 and TRBJ2-7 gives the full variable domain: DAGVTQSPTHLIKTRGQQVTLRCSPKSGHDTVSWYQQALGQGPQFIFQYYEEEERQRGNFPDRFSGHQFPNYSSELNVNALLLGDSALYLCASKRGDRYEQYFGPGTRLTVT.

The chain uses TRBV6-2 or TRBV6-3 and TRBJ2-7; D call uncertain. CDR3 length: 14 amino acids. V was trimmed by 6 bases and J by 6 bases, leaving 18 bases between them. Germline V gene data show CDR1 as MNHEY and CDR2 as SVGEGT. The DNA of the CDR3 is TGTGCCAGCAGATACGCCCTACTTAGCAGCGAGCAGTACTTC. Amino acids: CASRYALLSSEQYF.

CDR3 nucleotides: TGTGCCAGCAGCTCAAACCCCGGGAATCTCGCCGGGGAGCTGTTTTTT. Its translation: CASSSNPGNLAGELFF. This chain uses TRBV7-2 with TRBJ2-2; the D gene is possibly TRBD2 (5 bases). CDR3 size: 16 residues. V dropped 4 bases and J dropped 6 bases, with 18 bases sitting between them. Germline CDR1 reads SGHTA; CDR2 reads FQGNSA.

This clonotype has a count of ten or more. This chain connects TRBV3-1 to TRBJ1-6; a weak D match, TRBD1 (6 bases). Germline lookup yields CDR1 LGHDT and CDR2 YNNKEL (reference sequence). The CDR3 is made up of 19 amino acids. Trimming left V 0 bases short and J 9 bases short, with 24 bases between. Here the CDR3 reads CASSQDGRAAGARGSPLHF. The CDR3 region has the DNA TGTGCCAGCAGCCAAGATGGGAGGGCGGCGGGGGCGCGGGGTTCACCCCTCCACTTT.

This clonotype was seen ten or more times. CDR3 sequence: CASRPRGGEQFF. In DNA, the CDR3 is TGTGCCAGCAGACCTCGGGGAGGTGAGCAGTTCTTC. V and J are TRBV6-6 and TRBJ2-1, with D perhaps TRBD2 (6 bases). CDR3 length equals 12 residues. Germline CDR1 and CDR2: MNHNY and SVGAGI (reference sequence). V was shortened by 6 bases and J by 9 bases, with 12 bases between the two germline ends.

This clonotype appeared once. The V and J genes are TRBV19 and TRBJ1-4; 7 bases are a match to TRBD1. From germline, CDR1 is LNHDA and CDR2 SQIVND (reference sequence). Trimming removed 5 bases from V and 8 bases from J; junction bases left unmatched: 8. The length of the CDR3 is 14 residues. CDR3 coding DNA: TGTGCCAGTAGTCAAGACCGGACAGGCGAAAAACTGTTTTTT. Translated: CASSQDRTGEKLFF.